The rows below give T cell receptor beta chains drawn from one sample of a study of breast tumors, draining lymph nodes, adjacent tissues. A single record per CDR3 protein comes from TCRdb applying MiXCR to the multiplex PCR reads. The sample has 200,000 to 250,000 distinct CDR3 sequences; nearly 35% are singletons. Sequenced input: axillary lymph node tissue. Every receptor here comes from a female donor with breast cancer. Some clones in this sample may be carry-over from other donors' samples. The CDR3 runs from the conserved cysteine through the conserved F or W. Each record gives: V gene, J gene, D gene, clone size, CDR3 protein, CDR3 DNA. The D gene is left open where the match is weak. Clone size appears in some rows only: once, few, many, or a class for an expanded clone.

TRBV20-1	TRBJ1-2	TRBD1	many	CSARIQGDSSTF	TGCAGTGCTAGAATTCAGGGGGATAGCTCCACCTTC
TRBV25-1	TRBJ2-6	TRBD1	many	CASSLDRTRSGANVLTF	TGTGCCAGCAGTCTGGACAGGACCCGCTCTGGGGCCAACGTCCTGACTTTC
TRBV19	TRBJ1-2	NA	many	CASTAGDLGYGYTF	TGTGCCAGTACAGCAGGGGATCTAGGCTATGGCTACACCTTC
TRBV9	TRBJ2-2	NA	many	CASSTPRGAGELFF	TGTGCCAGCAGCACCCCACGAGGCGCCGGGGAGCTGTTTTTT
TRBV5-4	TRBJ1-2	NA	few	CASSLVGAEGYTF	TGTGCCAGCAGCTTGGTGGGTGCCGAGGGCTACACCTTC
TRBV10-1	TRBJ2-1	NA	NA	CASSESLGGEQFF	TGCGCCAGCAGTGAGTCCCTGGGGGGTGAGCAGTTCTTC
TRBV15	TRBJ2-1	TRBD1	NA	CATSTKTGSPINEQFF	TGTGCCACCAGCACCAAGACAGGGTCCCCAATCAATGAGCAGTTCTTC
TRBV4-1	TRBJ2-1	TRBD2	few	CASSQTPPSGGFYNEQFF	TGCGCCAGCAGCCAGACCCCCCCTAGCGGGGGATTCTACAATGAGCAGTTCTTC
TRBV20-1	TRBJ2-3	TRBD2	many	CSARLAGGTDTQYF	TGCAGTGCGCGACTAGCGGGGGGGACAGATACGCAGTATTTT
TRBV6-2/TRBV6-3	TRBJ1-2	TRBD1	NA	CTSSYDRAYGYTF	TGTACCAGCAGTTACGACAGGGCTTATGGCTACACCTTC
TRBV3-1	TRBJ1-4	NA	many	CASSQVGYNEKLFF	TGTGCCAGCAGCCAAGTTGGTTATAATGAAAAACTGTTTTTT
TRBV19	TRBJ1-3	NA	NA	CASSMGGTIYF	TGTGCCAGTAGTATGGGGGGCACCATATATTTT
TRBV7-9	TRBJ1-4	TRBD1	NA	CASSPRTGDEKLFF	TGTGCCAGCAGCCCCAGGACAGGGGATGAAAAACTGTTTTTT
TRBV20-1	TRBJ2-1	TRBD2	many	CSASAGGGHLYEQFF	TGCAGTGCTTCGGCGGGGGGTGGGCATCTCTATGAGCAGTTCTTC
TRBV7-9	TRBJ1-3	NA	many	CASTSMDTIYF	TGTGCCAGCACTTCAATGGACACCATATATTTT
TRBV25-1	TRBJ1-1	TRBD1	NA	CASRLQGADTEAFF	TGTGCCAGCAGGCTACAGGGGGCTGACACTGAAGCTTTCTTT
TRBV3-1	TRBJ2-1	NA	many	CASSQDSGRYNEQFF	TGTGCCAGCAGCCAAGATTCGGGACGGTACAATGAGCAGTTCTTC
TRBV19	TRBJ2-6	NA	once	CARDRGGGRGANVLTF	TGTGCTAGAGATCGCGGCGGGGGCAGGGGGGCCAACGTCCTGACTTTC
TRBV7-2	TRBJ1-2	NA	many	CASSPGTSNYGYTF	TGTGCCAGCAGCCCCGGGACTTCTAACTATGGCTACACCTTC
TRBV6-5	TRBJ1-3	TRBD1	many	CASSYIGQAAFSGNTIYF	TGTGCCAGCAGTTACATCGGACAGGCGGCATTCTCTGGAAACACCATATATTTT
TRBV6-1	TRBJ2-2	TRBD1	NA	CASSGQGLVTGELFF	TGTGCCAGCAGTGGACAGGGTCTTGTTACCGGGGAGCTGTTTTTT
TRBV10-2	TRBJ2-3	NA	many	CASTTGDTQYF	TGCGCCAGCACTACGGGGGATACGCAGTATTTT
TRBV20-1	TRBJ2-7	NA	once	CSADPIGRYEQYF	TGCAGTGCTGATCCGATCGGTCGATACGAGCAGTACTTC
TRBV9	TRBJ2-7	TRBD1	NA	CASSLRDRGQEQYF	TGTGCCAGCAGTTTAAGGGACAGGGGGCAAGAGCAGTACTTC
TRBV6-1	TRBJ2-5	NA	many	CASSDPLGRGHF	TGTGCCAGCAGTGATCCCCTGGGCAGGGGCCACTTC
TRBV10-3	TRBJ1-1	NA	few	CAIRRDPMNTEAFF	TGTGCCATCAGACGGGACCCAATGAACACTGAAGCTTTCTTT
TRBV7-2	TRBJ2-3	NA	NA	CASSLRGRTSTDTQYF	TGTGCCAGCAGCTTACGGGGCAGAACTAGCACAGATACGCAGTATTTT
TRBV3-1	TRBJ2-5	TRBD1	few	CASSQGDSQETQYF	TGTGCCAGCAGCCAAGGGGACAGTCAAGAGACCCAGTACTTC
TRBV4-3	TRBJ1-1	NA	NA	CASSQEAGKNTEAFF	TGCGCCAGCAGCCAAGAAGCAGGAAAGAACACTGAAGCTTTCTTT